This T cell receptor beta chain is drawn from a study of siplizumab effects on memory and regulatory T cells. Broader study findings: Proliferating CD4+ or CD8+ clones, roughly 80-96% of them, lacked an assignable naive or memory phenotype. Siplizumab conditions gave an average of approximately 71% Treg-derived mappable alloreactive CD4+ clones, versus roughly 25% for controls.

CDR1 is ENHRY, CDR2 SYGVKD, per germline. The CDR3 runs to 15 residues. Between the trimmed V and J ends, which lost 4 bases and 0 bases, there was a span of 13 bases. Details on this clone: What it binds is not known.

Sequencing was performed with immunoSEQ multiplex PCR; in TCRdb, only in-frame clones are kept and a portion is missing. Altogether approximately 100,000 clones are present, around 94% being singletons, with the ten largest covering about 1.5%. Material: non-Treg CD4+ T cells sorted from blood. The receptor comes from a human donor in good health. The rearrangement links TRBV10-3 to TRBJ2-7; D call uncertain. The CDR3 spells CAISGASESSYEQYF. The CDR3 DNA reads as TGTGCCATCAGTGGGGCCAGCGAGAGCTCCTACGAGCAGTACTTC.